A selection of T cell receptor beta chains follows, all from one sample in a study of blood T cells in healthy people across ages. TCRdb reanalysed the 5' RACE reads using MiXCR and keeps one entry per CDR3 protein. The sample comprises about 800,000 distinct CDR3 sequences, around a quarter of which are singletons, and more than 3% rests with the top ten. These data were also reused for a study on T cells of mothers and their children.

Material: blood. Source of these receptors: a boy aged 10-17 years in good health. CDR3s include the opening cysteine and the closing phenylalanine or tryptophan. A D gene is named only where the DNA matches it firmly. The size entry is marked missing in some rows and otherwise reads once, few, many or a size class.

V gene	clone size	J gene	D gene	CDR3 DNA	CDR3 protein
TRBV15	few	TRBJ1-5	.	TGTGCCACCAGCGGACCTTCTAGCAATCAGCCCCAGCATTTT	CATSGPSSNQPQHF
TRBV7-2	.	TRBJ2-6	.	TGTGCCAGCAGCACCATGGACGGATTCGTCCTGACTTTC	CASSTMDGFVLTF
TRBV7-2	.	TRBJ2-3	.	TGTGCCAGCAGCTTGTGGGGCCAAGATACGCAGTATTTT	CASSLWGQDTQYF
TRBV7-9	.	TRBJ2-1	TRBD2	TGTGCCAGCAGCACCTGGGGGGGCTCCTACAATGAGCAGTTCTTC	CASSTWGGSYNEQFF
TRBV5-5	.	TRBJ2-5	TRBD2	TGTGCCAGCATCACCCCGGGACTAGCGGGGAAAGAGACCCAGTACTTC	CASITPGLAGKETQYF
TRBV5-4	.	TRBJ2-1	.	TGTGCCATCCTGGAGCCCTCCTACAATGAGCAGTTCTTC	CAILEPSYNEQFF
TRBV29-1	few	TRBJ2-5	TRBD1	TGCAGCGTTGAAGGTTTCGGACAGGGGATCCGGGAGACCCAGTACTTC	CSVEGFGQGIRETQYF
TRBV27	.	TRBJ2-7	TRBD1	TGTGCCAGCAGTATACAGGGGGCCTGGGGGGGCGAGCAGTACTTC	CASSIQGAWGGEQYF
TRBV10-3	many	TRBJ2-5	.	TGTGCCATCAGAGACACTAGCTTCCAAGAGACCCAGTACTTC	CAIRDTSFQETQYF
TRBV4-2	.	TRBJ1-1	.	TGTGCCAGCAGCCAAGAGAGGGTCAGGATGAACACTGAAGCTTTCTTT	CASSQERVRMNTEAFF
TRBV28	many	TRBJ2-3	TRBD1	TGTGCCAGCAGTTACGGACAGGCTAGCACAGATACGCAGTATTTT	CASSYGQASTDTQYF
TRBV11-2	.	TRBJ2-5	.	TGTGCCAGCAGCTACGACCGAGAGACCCAGTACTTC	CASSYDRETQYF
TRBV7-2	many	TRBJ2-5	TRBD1	TGTGCCAGCTCATCCAACAGGGGGGAGACCCAGTACTTC	CASSSNRGETQYF
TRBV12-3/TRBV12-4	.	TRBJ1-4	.	TGTGCCAGCAGGAGCGACGGTTTTGAAAAACTGTTTTTT	CASRSDGFEKLFF
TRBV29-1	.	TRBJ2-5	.	TGCAGCGTGGAAGAGGACCAAGAGACCCAGTACTTC	CSVEEDQETQYF
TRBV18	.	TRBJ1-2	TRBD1	TGTGCCAGCTCACCCGACAGGGAGGATGGCTACACCTTC	CASSPDREDGYTF
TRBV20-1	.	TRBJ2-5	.	TGCAGTGCTAGAAAAGACGTGGAGACCCAGTACTTC	CSARKDVETQYF
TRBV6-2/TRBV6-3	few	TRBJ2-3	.	TGTGCCAGCAGTGACGGACACCCCACAGATACGCAGTATTTT	CASSDGHPTDTQYF
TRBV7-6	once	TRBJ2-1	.	TGTGCCAGCAGCTTAGCGGCTCCCCATCGGGCGAATGAGCAGTTCTTC	CASSLAAPHRANEQFF
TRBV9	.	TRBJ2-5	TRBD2	TGTGCCAGCAGCCCAGGGACTAGCGGGAGCCAAGAGACCCAGTACTTC	CASSPGTSGSQETQYF
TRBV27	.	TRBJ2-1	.	TGTGCCAGCAGCCAATCTACAGGCGCTGAGCAGTTCTTC	CASSQSTGAEQFF
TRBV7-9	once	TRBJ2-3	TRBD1	TGTGCCAGCAGTTGGGGGACAGGGCACTCAGATACGCAGTATTTT	CASSWGTGHSDTQYF